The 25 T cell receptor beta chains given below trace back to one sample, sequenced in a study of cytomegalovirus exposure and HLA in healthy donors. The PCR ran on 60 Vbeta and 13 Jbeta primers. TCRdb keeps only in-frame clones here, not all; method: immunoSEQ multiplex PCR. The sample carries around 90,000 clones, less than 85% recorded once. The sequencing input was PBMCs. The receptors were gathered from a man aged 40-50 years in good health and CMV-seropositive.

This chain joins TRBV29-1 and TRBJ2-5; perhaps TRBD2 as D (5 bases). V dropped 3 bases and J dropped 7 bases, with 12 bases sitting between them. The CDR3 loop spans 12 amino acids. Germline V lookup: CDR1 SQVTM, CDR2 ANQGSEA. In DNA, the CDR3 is TGCAGCGTTGAGCCGGGGATGGGGACCCAGTACTTC. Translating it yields CSVEPGMGTQYF. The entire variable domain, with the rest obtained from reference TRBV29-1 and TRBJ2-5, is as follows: SAVISQKPSRDICQRGTSLTIQCQVDSQVTMMFWYRQQPGQSLTLIATANQGSEATYESGFVIDKFPISRPNLTFSTLTVSNMSPEDSSIYLCSVEPGMGTQYFGPGTRLLVL.

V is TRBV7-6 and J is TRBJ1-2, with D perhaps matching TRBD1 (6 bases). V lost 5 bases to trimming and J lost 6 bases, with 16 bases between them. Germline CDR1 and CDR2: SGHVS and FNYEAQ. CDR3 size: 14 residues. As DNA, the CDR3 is TGTGCCAGCAGCAGAGGGGGGGGCGCAAATGGCTACACCTTC. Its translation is CASSRGGGANGYTF. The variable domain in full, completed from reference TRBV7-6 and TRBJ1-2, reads GAGVSQSPRYKVTKRGQDVALRCDPISGHVSLYWYRQALGQGPEFLTYFNYEAQQDKSGLPNDRFSAERPEGSISTLTIQRTEQRDSAMYRCASSRGGGANGYTFGSGTRLTVV.

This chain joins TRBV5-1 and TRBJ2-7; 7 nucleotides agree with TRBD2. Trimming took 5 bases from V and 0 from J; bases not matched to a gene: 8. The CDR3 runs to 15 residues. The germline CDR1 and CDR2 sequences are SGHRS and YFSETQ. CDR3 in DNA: TGCGCCAGCAGACTGGATGGGAGGGCCTCCTACGAGCAGTACTTC. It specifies CASRLDGRASYEQYF.

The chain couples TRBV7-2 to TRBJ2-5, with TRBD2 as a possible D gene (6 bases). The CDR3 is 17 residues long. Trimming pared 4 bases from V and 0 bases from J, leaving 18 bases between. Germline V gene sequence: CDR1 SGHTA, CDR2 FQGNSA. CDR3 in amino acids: CASSYGWGRSDQETQYF. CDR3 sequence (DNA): TGTGCCAGCAGCTACGGGTGGGGGAGGTCGGACCAAGAGACCCAGTACTTC.

CDR3 bases: TGTGCCAGCACGGTAACAGGGAATTCACCCCTCCACTTT. Protein: CASTVTGNSPLHF. V and J are TRBV2 and TRBJ1-6, with D possibly TRBD1 on 6 matching bases. Trimming left V 7 bases short and J 7 bases short, with 11 bases between. Germline V gene lookup returns CDR1 SNHLY and CDR2 FYNNEI. The CDR3 sequence is 13 residues long.

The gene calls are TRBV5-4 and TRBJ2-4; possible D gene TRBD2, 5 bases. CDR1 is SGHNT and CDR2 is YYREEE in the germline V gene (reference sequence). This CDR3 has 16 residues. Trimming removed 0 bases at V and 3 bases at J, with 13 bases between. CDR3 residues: CASSLDPPGDKNIQYF. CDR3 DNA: TGTGCCAGCAGCTTGGACCCACCCGGGGACAAAAACATTCAGTACTTC.

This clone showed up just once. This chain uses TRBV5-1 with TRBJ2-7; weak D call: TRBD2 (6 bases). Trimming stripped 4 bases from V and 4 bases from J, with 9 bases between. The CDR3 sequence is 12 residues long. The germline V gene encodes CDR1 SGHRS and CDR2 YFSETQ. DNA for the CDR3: TGCGCCAGCAGCCCCGGGGGATACGAGCAGTACTTC. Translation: CASSPGGYEQYF.

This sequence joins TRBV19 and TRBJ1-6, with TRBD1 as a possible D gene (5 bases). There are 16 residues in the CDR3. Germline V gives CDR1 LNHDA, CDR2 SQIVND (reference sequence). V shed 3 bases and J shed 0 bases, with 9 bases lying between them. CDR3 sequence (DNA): TGTGCCAGTAGTATGGGGGGTTCCTCCTATAATTCACCCCTCCACTTT. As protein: CASSMGGSSYNSPLHF.

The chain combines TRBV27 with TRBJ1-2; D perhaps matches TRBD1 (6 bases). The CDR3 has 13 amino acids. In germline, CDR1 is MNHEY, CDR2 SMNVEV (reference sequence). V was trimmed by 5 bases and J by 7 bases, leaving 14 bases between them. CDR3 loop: CASSPTLGAGYTF. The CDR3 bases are TGTGCCAGCAGTCCCACCTTGGGGGCTGGCTACACCTTC.

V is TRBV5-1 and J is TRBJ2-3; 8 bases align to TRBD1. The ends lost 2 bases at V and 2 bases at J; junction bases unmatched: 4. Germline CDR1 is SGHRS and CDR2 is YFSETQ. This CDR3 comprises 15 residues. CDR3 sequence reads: CASSFRGLDTDTQYF. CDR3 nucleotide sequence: TGCGCCAGCAGCTTCAGGGGGCTAGACACAGATACGCAGTATTTT.

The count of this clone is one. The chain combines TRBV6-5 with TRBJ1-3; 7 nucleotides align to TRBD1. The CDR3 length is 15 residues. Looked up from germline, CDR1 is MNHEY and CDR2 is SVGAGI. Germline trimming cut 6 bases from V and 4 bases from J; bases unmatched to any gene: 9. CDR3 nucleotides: TGTGCCAGCAGCCGAGACAGGGAATCAGGAAACACCATATATTTT. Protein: CASSRDRESGNTIYF.

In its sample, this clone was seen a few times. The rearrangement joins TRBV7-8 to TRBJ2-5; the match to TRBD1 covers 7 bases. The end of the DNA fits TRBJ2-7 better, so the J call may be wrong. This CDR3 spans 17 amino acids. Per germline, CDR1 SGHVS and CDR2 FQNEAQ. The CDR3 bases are TGTGCCAGCAGCTTAGATGGGGGATGGGGACAGCGCTACGAGCAGTACTTC. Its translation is CASSLDGGWGQRYEQYF.

The CDR3 DNA follows: TGCGCCAGCAGTTCCCTATCGATCGGACTCTACGAGCAGTACTTC. As protein: CASSSLSIGLYEQYF. The rearrangement links TRBV5-1 to TRBJ2-7; tentative D call: TRBD2 (5 bases). In germline, CDR1 is SGHRS, CDR2 YFSETQ. V was clipped by 5 bases and J by 3 bases, with 18 bases between them. CDR3 length: 15 amino acids.

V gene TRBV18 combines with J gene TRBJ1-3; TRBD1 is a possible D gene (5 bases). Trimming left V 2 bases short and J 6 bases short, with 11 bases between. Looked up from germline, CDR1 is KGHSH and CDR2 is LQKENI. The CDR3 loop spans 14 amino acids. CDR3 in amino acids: CASSPSGVENTIYF. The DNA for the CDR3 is TGTGCCAGCTCACCATCGGGGGTAGAAAACACCATATATTTT.

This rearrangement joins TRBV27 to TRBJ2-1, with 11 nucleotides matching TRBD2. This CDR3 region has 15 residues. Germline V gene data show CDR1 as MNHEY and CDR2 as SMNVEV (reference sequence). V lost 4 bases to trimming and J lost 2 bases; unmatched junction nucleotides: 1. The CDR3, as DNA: TGTGCCAGCAGTTCGACTAGCGGGGCCTACAATGAGCAGTTCTTC. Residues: CASSSTSGAYNEQFF.

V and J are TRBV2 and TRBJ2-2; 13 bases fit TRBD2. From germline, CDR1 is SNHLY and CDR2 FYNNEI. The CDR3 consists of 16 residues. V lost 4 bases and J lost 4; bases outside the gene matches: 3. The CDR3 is CASSARTSGGTGELFF. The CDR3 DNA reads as TGTGCCAGCAGTGCAAGGACTAGCGGGGGCACCGGGGAGCTGTTTTTT.

The CDR3 region is CASSPLKGVGHNEQFF. The DNA for the CDR3 is TGTGCCAGCAGCCCACTTAAGGGAGTGGGTCACAATGAGCAGTTCTTC. The rearrangement joins TRBV7-9 to TRBJ2-1; TRBD2 might be the D (5 bases). CDR1 and CDR2 from the germline V gene are SEHNR and FQNEAQ (reference sequence). This CDR3 comprises 16 residues. Trimming removed 5 bases from V and 5 bases from J, with 19 bases in between. Complete variable domain (other parts from reference TRBV7-9 and TRBJ2-1): DTGVSQNPRHKITKRGQNVTFRCDPISEHNRLYWYRQTLGQGPEFLTYFQNEAQLEKSRLLSDRFSAERPKGSFSTLEIQRTEQGDSAMYLCASSPLKGVGHNEQFFGPGTRLTVL.

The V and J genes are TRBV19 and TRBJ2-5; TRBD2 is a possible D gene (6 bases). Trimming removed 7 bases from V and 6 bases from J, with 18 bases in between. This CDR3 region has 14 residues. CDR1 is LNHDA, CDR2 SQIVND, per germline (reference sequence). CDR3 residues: CASKEGTIGKTQYF. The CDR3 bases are TGTGCCAGTAAGGAGGGGACGATTGGGAAGACCCAGTACTTC.

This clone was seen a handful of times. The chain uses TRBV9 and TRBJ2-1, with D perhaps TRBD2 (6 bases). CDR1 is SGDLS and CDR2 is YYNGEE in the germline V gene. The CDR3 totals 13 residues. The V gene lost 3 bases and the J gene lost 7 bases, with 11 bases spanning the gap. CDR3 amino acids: CASSEPGVNEQFF. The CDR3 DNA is TGTGCCAGCAGCGAGCCGGGGGTAAATGAGCAGTTCTTC.

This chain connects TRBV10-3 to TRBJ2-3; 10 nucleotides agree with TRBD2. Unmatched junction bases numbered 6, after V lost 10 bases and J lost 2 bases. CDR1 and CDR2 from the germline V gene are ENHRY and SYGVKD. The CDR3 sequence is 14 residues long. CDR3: CATRTSGTTDTQYF. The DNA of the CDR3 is TGTGCCACCCGGACTAGCGGAACCACAGATACGCAGTATTTT.

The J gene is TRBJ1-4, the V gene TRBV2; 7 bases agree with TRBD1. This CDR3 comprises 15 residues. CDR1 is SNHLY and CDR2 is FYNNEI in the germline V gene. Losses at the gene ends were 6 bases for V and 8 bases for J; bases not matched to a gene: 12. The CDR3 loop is CASSQNRGKNEKLFF. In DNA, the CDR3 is TGTGCCAGCAGCCAAAACAGGGGAAAGAACGAAAAACTGTTTTTT. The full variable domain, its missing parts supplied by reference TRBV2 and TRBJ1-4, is EPEVTQTPSHQVTQMGQEVILRCVPISNHLYFYWYRQILGQKVEFLVSFYNNEISEKSEIFDDQFSVERPDGSNFTLKIRSTKLEDSAMYFCASSQNRGKNEKLFFGSGTQLSVL.

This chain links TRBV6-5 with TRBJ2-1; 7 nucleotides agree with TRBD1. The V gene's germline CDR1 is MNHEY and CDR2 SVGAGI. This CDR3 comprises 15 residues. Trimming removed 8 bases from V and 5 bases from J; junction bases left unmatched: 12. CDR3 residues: CASGDNSGTDNEQFF. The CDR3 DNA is TGTGCCAGCGGGGATAATTCCGGGACAGACAATGAGCAGTTCTTC.

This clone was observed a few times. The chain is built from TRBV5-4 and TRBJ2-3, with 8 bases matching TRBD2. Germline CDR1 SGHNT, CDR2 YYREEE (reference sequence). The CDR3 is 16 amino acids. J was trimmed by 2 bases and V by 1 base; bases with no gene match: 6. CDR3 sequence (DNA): TGTGCCAGCAGCTTGCGCCGGGGGGGCGTCACAGATACGCAGTATTTT. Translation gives CASSLRRGGVTDTQYF.

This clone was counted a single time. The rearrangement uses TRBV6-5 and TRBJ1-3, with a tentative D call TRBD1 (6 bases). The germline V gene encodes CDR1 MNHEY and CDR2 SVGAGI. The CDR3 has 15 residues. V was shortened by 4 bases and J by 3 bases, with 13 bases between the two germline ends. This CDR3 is CASSSGQTRGNTIYF. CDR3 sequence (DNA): TGTGCCAGCAGTTCCGGACAGACCCGTGGAAACACCATATATTTT.

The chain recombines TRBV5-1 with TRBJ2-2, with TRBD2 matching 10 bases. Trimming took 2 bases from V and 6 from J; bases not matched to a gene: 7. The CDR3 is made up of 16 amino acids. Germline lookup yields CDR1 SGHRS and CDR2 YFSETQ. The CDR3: CASSFSGRALAGELFF. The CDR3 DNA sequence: TGCGCCAGCAGCTTCAGCGGGAGGGCCCTCGCCGGGGAGCTGTTTTTT. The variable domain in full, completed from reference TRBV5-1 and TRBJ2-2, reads KAGVTQTPRYLIKTRGQQVTLSCSPISGHRSVSWYQQTPGQGLQFLFEYFSETQRNKGNFPGRFSGRQFSNSRSEMNVSTLELGDSALYLCASSFSGRALAGELFFGEGSRLTVL.